The source of this TCR beta chain is a study of somatic mutations in cytotoxic T cells in rheumatoid arthritis. Looking at the study overall: After diagnosis, patient blood (approximately 30 ml EDTA) was drawn right away, before any treatment was given. Among the T-cell populations stained with V beta antibodies, some were separated by flow sorting at nearly 100% purity, including V beta1+ cells whose TCRB was sequenced. Study-level results: For about an eighth of the 65 patients, a single CD8+ clone accounted for more than 20% of CD8+ cells. Measured CD8+ T-cell clonality, a value compared between rheumatoid arthritis patients and age-matched healthy controls, did not differ significantly.

About this clone itself: Its antigen remains unidentified.

The assay was immunoSEQ multiplex PCR, and TCRdb's table has in-frame clones only and misses some. The sample carries approximately 15,000 clones, about 81% recorded once. Sequencing was carried out using CD8+ T cells sorted from blood. The origin of this receptor is an adult with rheumatoid arthritis.

CDR3 in amino acids: CASSPPRLQGAPYYEQYF. The DNA of the CDR3 is TGTGCCAGCAGCCCCCCACGCTTACAGGGGGCCCCCTACTACGAGCAGTACTTC. V gene TRBV7-9 combines with J gene TRBJ2-7; TRBD1 agrees at 9 bases. The CDR3 is 18 residues long. V lost 5 bases, J lost 3 bases, and 17 bases stayed unmatched. Looked up from germline, CDR1 is SEHNR and CDR2 is FQNEAQ (reference sequence).